The rows below give T cell receptor beta chains drawn from one sample of a study of T cell responses to AZD1222 COVID-19 vaccine. TCRdb's table, derived via immunoSEQ multiplex PCR, lists solely in-frame clones and lacks some. The repertoire holds 100,000 to 120,000 clones, with 88% as singletons. This specimen consisted of peripheral blood, obtained on day 0 of AZD1222 vaccination. Receptor source: an adult in good health. The CDR3 runs from the conserved cysteine through the conserved F or W. The size entry is marked missing in some rows and otherwise reads once, few, many or a size class.

clone_size j_call cdr3_length v_call cdr3_aa
- TRBJ1-4 15 TRBV19 CASSTDIPTNEKLFF
few TRBJ2-2 16 TRBV4-2 CASSQEGNANTGELFF
- TRBJ1-5 15 TRBV7-2 CASSRKQGGHDAQHF
- TRBJ2-7 19 TRBV14 CASSQTPRFSSGHSYEQYF
once TRBJ1-3 15 TRBV6-5 CASSRDISAGNTIYF
- TRBJ2-7 16 TRBV5-1 CASSLDGTGIAYEQYF
- TRBJ2-4 17 TRBV7-9 CASSSIRGQLGKNIQYF
once TRBJ1-1 15 TRBV5-1 CASSTGQRMNTEAFF
- TRBJ2-2 19 TRBV4-1 CASSQDQLAGVGFYGELFF
- TRBJ2-2 11 TRBV19 CASSMTGELFF
- TRBJ2-7 13 TRBV11-2 CASREGGAYEQYF
- TRBJ2-7 13 TRBV7-9 CASSGDGSYEQYF
- TRBJ2-1 11 TRBV3-1/TRBV3-2 CASGKFNEQFF
once TRBJ1-1 15 TRBV11-2 CASSPPGRRTLEAFF
few TRBJ1-1 15 TRBV7-6 CASSLGQSGNTEAFF
- TRBJ2-1 15 TRBV10-3 CAISETGLAGNEQFF
few TRBJ2-7 14 TRBV7-9 CASSLMDHPYEQYF
- TRBJ1-2 13 TRBV5-1 CASSSGTSYGYTF
- TRBJ1-1 13 TRBV5-1 CASSQTGATEAFF
- TRBJ2-4 12 TRBV20-1 CSASGGQGIQYF
- TRBJ1-1 14 TRBV5-1 CASRDQGMNTEAFF
- TRBJ2-5 12 TRBV24-1 CATSDWQETQYF
- TRBJ2-7 13 TRBV7-9 CASSLRQNYEQYF
- TRBJ1-2 13 TRBV12-3/TRBV12-4 CASSRQGSYGYTF
- TRBJ2-5 15 TRBV4-1 CASSPTRENGETQYF
- TRBJ2-1 16 TRBV5-6 CASSLVELGFYNEQFF
- TRBJ2-3 15 TRBV4-1 CASSQDRTRTDTQYF
few TRBJ1-5 15 TRBV6-2/TRBV6-3 CASSHPGRFNQPQHF
- TRBJ1-5 16 TRBV2 CASRAGRGREGQPQHF
few TRBJ1-5 15 TRBV6-1 CASSERRYSNQPQHF
- TRBJ2-1 18 TRBV5-4 CASSRVADPGQGLGEQFF
- TRBJ1-6 14 TRBV27 CASSRWTVNSPLHF
- TRBJ2-2 15 TRBV7-8 CASSHAVPNTGELFF
- TRBJ1-1 15 TRBV6-5 CASTPRDSRNTEAFF
- TRBJ1-2 15 TRBV3-1/TRBV3-2 CASSQGGRGHYGYTF
- TRBJ1-2 14 TRBV7-9 CASSLLQGTNGYTF
- TRBJ2-7 16 TRBV18 CASSPFRDRGSYEQYF
- TRBJ1-4 16 TRBV4-1 CASSQTLLTANEKLFF
- TRBJ2-7 12 TRBV4-1 CASSPGIGEQYF
- TRBJ2-7 16 TRBV4-2 CASSQDELAGPSEQYF
- TRBJ2-1 15 TRBV10-1 CASSESTSGGNEQFF
- TRBJ1-5 14 TRBV27 CASSLTRENQPQHF
- TRBJ2-5 15 TRBV3-1/TRBV3-2 CASSQGWGVQETQYF
- TRBJ1-1 15 TRBV3-1/TRBV3-2 CASSQIGTQNTEAFF
- TRBJ1-5 14 TRBV6-5 CASSLGQGRQPQHF
- TRBJ1-1 13 TRBV6-4 CASSESIGTEAFF
- TRBJ2-1 14 TRBV7-8 CASSSLDSRIEQFF
- TRBJ1-6 15 TRBV7-2 CASSSLALPNSPLHF
- TRBJ1-5 12 TRBV6-2/TRBV6-3 CASSYSVQPQHF
- TRBJ2-1 12 TRBV5-6 CASSLGANEQFF
- TRBJ1-1 13 TRBV7-2 CASSTQWDREAFF
- TRBJ2-7 14 TRBV9 CASNEGEISYEQYF
once TRBJ1-2 12 TRBV19 CASSIRAQSYTF